This TCR beta chain emerged from a study of control samples from healthy donors and cancer patients. Method: immunoSEQ multiplex PCR; TCRdb's copy keeps in-frame clones and lacks some. This repertoire shows about 230,000 clones, about 80% found once; its top ten account for roughly 14%. CDR1 and CDR2 from the germline V gene are LNHDA and SQIVND (reference sequence). The CDR3 is made up of 16 amino acids. V lost 3 bases to trimming and J lost 4 bases; unmatched junction nucleotides: 8. The sample taken for sequencing was PBMCs. The V call is TRBV19, the J call TRBJ1-2, with 10 bases lining up with TRBD1. The TCR was taken from a woman aged 55-70 years with lung cancer. CDR3 residues: CASSIPGQGRSYGYTF. The CDR3 nucleotides read TGTGCCAGTAGTATCCCGGGACAGGGGCGATCCTATGGCTACACCTTC.